This T cell receptor (beta chain) was captured by sequencing in a study of blood T cell repertoires in COVID-19. CDR1 and CDR2 (germline): MGHRA, YSYEKL. This CDR3 is built from 12 residues. Trimming took off 6 bases at V and 7 bases at J, with 11 bases between the two ends. The protocol was immunoSEQ multiplex PCR, while the TCRdb copy is restricted to in-frame clones and leaves out a portion. The table includes some 120,000 clones, around 85% detected once. The chain couples TRBV4-1 to TRBJ2-3; unclear D gene. This receptor was obtained from a woman between 45 and 65 years old with acute or convalescent COVID-19. The specimen was peripheral blood. The DNA of the CDR3 is TGCGCCAGCAGTCTTCTAGGCAATACGCAGTATTTT. This sequence encodes CASSLLGNTQYF.